Presented here are 22 T cell receptor beta chains from one specimen sequenced in a study of regulatory T cells in long-lasting Graves disease. Time point indicated: newly diagnosed GD, antithyroid drugs for less than 3 months. Making the TCR library involved RNA that had been extracted from PBMCs. Sequencing libraries for TCR beta were prepared with iRepertoire HTBI primers and Arm-PCR of CDR3 regions. Via MiXCR, TCRdb re-called the multiplex PCR reads, giving one row per CDR3 protein. The sample includes 390,000 or so distinct CDR3 sequences, 12% of them seen just once. These same records also appear under a second study, on T cells in Graves' hyperthyroidism and ophthalmopathy.

Specimen: peripheral blood mononuclear cells (PBMCs), collected at new diagnosis, from a patient treated with antithyroid drugs. These receptors all stem from a woman under 30 with Graves disease.

Many counts were recorded for this clonotype. V gene TRBV12-3 or TRBV12-4 combines with J gene TRBJ2-5; TRBD2 aligns across 11 bases. V was pared by 3 bases and J by 4 bases, with 10 bases of the junction left unmatched. This CDR3 is 17 amino acids long. The CDR3 region is CASSFVRGTSGSETQYF. CDR3 DNA: TGTGCCAGCAGTTTTGTTCGCGGGACTAGCGGTTCAGAGACCCAGTACTTC.

The V gene is TRBV20-1, the J gene TRBJ2-7; no reliable D call. The ends were cut back, 3 bases at V and 2 bases at J, with 8 bases in the middle. CDR3 size: 12 residues. In germline, CDR1 is DFQATT, CDR2 SNEGSKA (reference sequence). CDR3 coding DNA: TGCAGTGCTAGCGCTAGACCCTACGAGCAGTACTTC. Amino acid sequence: CSASARPYEQYF.

This clonotype was observed many times. The genes are TRBV12-3 or TRBV12-4 and TRBJ2-7; TRBD1 matches at 9 bases. V gave up 6 bases and J gave up 2 bases; unmatched junction bases: 5. This CDR3 contains 14 residues. The chain's CDR3 is CASSPGQGTYEQYF. The CDR3 DNA is TGTGCCAGCAGCCCGGGACAGGGAACCTACGAGCAGTACTTC.

This clonotype occurred many times. J is TRBJ1-1 and V is TRBV12-3 or TRBV12-4; D call uncertain. V was pared by 2 bases and J by 6 bases, with 10 bases between. The CDR3 runs 13 residues. CDR3 loop: CASSLISTAEAFF. CDR3 coding DNA: TGTGCCAGCAGTTTAATCTCTACCGCTGAAGCTTTCTTT.

This clonotype has at least ten counts. The chain combines TRBV7-2 with TRBJ2-2; 8 nucleotides match TRBD1. CDR1 is SGHTA and CDR2 is FQGNSA in the germline V gene. This CDR3 has 17 residues. With 1 base clipped from V and 4 bases from J, the junction kept 8 bases outside the gene matches. In DNA form, the CDR3 reads TGTGCCAGCAGCTTAGTCGTGACAGGGGATCGCACCGGGGAGCTGTTTTTT. Translating gives CASSLVVTGDRTGELFF. Full variable domain (rest looked up from reference TRBV7-2 and TRBJ2-2): GAGVSQSPSNKVTEKGKDVELRCDPISGHTALYWYRQSLGQGLEFLIYFQGNSAPDKSGLPSDRFSAERTGGSVSTLTIQRTQQEDSAVYLCASSLVVTGDRTGELFFGEGSRLTVL.

This clonotype has ten or more counts. The chain is built from TRBV9 and TRBJ2-1, with 8 bases identical to TRBD2. J gave up 7 bases and V 9 bases, and 3 bases lay outside the gene matches. The germline V gene encodes CDR1 SGDLS and CDR2 YYNGEE. CDR3 length: 11 residues. This chain's CDR3 is CATGGDNEQFF. CDR3 DNA sequence: TGTGCCACCGGGGGGGATAATGAGCAGTTCTTC.

This clonotype was counted between two and nine times. In DNA, the CDR3 is TGTGCCAGCAGTTACGGGAGTCCTGTCTACAATGAGCAGTTCTTC. It encodes CASSYGSPVYNEQFF. The chain is built from TRBV6-2 or TRBV6-3 and TRBJ2-1; perhaps TRBD2 as D (5 bases). The CDR3 contains 15 residues. CDR1 is MNHEY and CDR2 is SVGEGT in the germline V gene. The V gene lost 2 bases and the J gene lost 3 bases, with 11 bases spanning the gap.

Ten or more counts support this clonotype. The chain carries TRBV7-2 and TRBJ2-3; D perhaps matches TRBD1 (6 bases). CDR1 and CDR2 from the germline V gene are SGHTA and FQGNSA. This CDR3 is built from 15 residues. The V end was cut by 5 bases, the J end by 0 bases, with 12 bases between. For the CDR3, the DNA is TGTGCCAGCAGCCCAGGGGCCGCTAGCACAGATACGCAGTATTTT. Translating it yields CASSPGAASTDTQYF.

This clonotype has ten or more counts. The chain uses TRBV27 and TRBJ2-3; 7 positions match TRBD2. The ends lost 8 bases at V and 0 bases at J; junction bases unmatched: 8. Germline V CDR1 and CDR2: MNHEY, SMNVEV (reference sequence). The CDR3 runs to 15 residues. The CDR3 DNA is TGTGCCAGCGGTGGGGGGGAGAAGAGCACAGATACGCAGTATTTT. This encodes CASGGGEKSTDTQYF.

This clonotype was seen only once. Given a much more abundant clone one base away, this may be a read error. This rearrangement joins TRBV7-9 to TRBJ2-5, with 9 bases identical to TRBD2. Per germline, CDR1 SEHNR and CDR2 FQNEAQ (reference sequence). The length of the CDR3 is 15 residues. The CDR3 region has the DNA TGTGCCAACAGCTTAGTAGTAGCGGGGGAACGGACCCAGTACTTC. Amino acids: CANSLVVAGERTQYF.

At least ten counts were recorded for this clonotype. The CDR3: CASSLGLAQETQYF. The CDR3 DNA reads TGTGCCAGCAGCTTAGGACTAGCGCAAGAGACCCAGTACTTC. J is TRBJ2-5 and V is TRBV7-2; 8 bases agree with TRBD2. The germline V gene has CDR1 SGHTA and CDR2 FQGNSA. Unmatched junction bases numbered 0, after V lost 1 base and J lost 2 bases. This CDR3 spans 14 amino acids.

This clonotype was recorded at least ten times. The chain employs TRBV6-9 and TRBJ2-1; TRBD2 agrees at 9 bases. The CDR3 is 15 residues long. Losses at the gene ends were 3 bases for V and 9 bases for J; bases not matched to a gene: 9. Germline V gives CDR1 MNHGY, CDR2 SVAAGI. This CDR3 is CASSYFGLARGEQFF. CDR3 bases: TGTGCCAGCAGTTACTTTGGACTAGCGCGCGGTGAGCAGTTCTTC.

This clonotype turned up a few times. A much larger clone lies a single base off, so this may be a read error. This sequence joins TRBV12-3 or TRBV12-4 and TRBJ2-1; 10 nucleotides line up with TRBD2. CDR3 length: 17 residues. Unmatched junction bases numbered 11, after V lost 3 bases and J lost 6 bases. CDR3 in amino acids: CASSFLSGGASGNEQFF. The CDR3 region has the DNA TGTGCCAGCAGTTTTCTAAGCGGGGGGGCCTCTGGCAATGAGCAGTTCTTC.

In its sample, this clonotype was seen many times. The chain uses TRBV10-3 and TRBJ2-6, with D unresolved. Between the trimmed V and J ends, which lost 3 bases and 3 bases, there was a span of 6 bases. The germline V gene encodes CDR1 ENHRY and CDR2 SYGVKD. This CDR3 is built from 14 residues. In DNA, the CDR3 is TGTGCCATCAGTGAAGGGCGTGGGGCCAACGTCCTGACTTTC. As protein: CAISEGRGANVLTF.

At least ten counts were recorded for this clonotype. The chain carries TRBV7-2 and TRBJ1-1; 8 bases fit TRBD1. The CDR3 spans 16 residues. With V trimmed by 1 base and J by 4 bases, 8 bases remained unmatched. Germline CDR1 reads SGHTA; CDR2 reads FQGNSA. The CDR3 nucleotides are TGTGCCAGCAGCTTAGTCTTTCACAGGGGGAGCACTGAAGCTTTCTTT. This codes for CASSLVFHRGSTEAFF.

Many counts were recorded for this clonotype. V and J are TRBV11-2 and TRBJ2-3; D possibly uses TRBD1 or TRBD2 (5 bases each). CDR3 size: 14 residues. V was shortened by 5 bases and J by 5 bases, with 14 bases between the two germline ends. Germline V lookup: CDR1 SGHAT, CDR2 FQNNGV. The CDR3, as DNA: TGTGCCAGCAGCCGGGACCCAGCGGTAGATACGCAGTATTTT. It is translated as CASSRDPAVDTQYF.

This clonotype turned up a few times. V usage is TRBV4-1 and J usage is TRBJ2-1; 7 nucleotides line up with TRBD1. J gave up 0 bases and V 4 bases, and 6 bases lay outside the gene matches. The germline gives CDR1 MGHRA, CDR2 YSYEKL. The length of the CDR3 is 16 residues. Here the CDR3 DNA reads TGCGCCAGCAGCCGAGACAGGGTAAGCTCCTACAATGAGCAGTTCTTC. It specifies CASSRDRVSSYNEQFF.

As to this clonotype: Given a far larger clone just one base away, this is likely a sequencing read error. J is TRBJ2-3 and V is TRBV13; D may correspond to TRBD1 or TRBD2 (5 bases each). The CDR3 is 20 residues long. CDR1 and CDR2 from the germline V gene are PRHDT and FYEKMQ (reference sequence). Trimming took off 5 bases at V and 2 bases at J, with 29 bases between the two ends. CDR3 region: CASSQGRQWGSYLSTDTQYF. The DNA of the CDR3 is TGTGCCAGCAGCCAAGGCCGACAGTGGGGGTCCTACCTTTCCACAGATACGCAGTATTTT.

This clonotype showed up many times. V usage is TRBV3-1 and J usage is TRBJ1-4; unclear D gene. Germline V lookup: CDR1 LGHDT, CDR2 YNNKEL (reference sequence). Trimming pared 0 bases from V and 5 bases from J, leaving 16 bases between. This CDR3 has 17 residues. CDR3 sequence reads: CASSQDWPSGDNEKLFF. CDR3 DNA sequence: TGTGCCAGCAGCCAAGATTGGCCGTCCGGAGACAATGAAAAACTGTTTTTT. The complete variable domain, with remaining parts taken from reference TRBV3-1 and TRBJ1-4, reads DTAVSQTPKYLVTQMGNDKSIKCEQNLGHDTMYWYKQDSKKFLKIMFSYNNKELIINETVPNRFSPKSPDKAHLNLHINSLELGDSAVYFCASSQDWPSGDNEKLFFGSGTQLSVL.

This sequence joins TRBV9 and TRBJ2-3; D uncertain. The germline gives CDR1 SGDLS, CDR2 YYNGEE. Trimming removed 1 base at V and 2 bases at J, with 8 bases between. The CDR3 is made up of 14 amino acids. The CDR3 protein is CASSVRQDTDTQYF. For the CDR3, the DNA is TGTGCCAGCAGCGTACGTCAGGACACAGATACGCAGTATTTT.

This clonotype was observed many times. The V and J genes are TRBV20-1 and TRBJ2-5, with TRBD1 matching over 7 bases. The CDR3 is 13 amino acids. Trimming removed 6 bases from V and 4 bases from J; junction bases left unmatched: 8. Germline V gives CDR1 DFQATT, CDR2 SNEGSKA (reference sequence). The CDR3 sequence: CSAPDRVGETQYF. In nucleotides, the CDR3 is TGCAGTGCCCCCGACAGGGTGGGAGAGACCCAGTACTTC.

A remark on this clonotype: A much larger clone lies a single base off, so this may be a read error. The CDR3 reads CASSSAKYRRDNEQFF. The CDR3 coding sequence is TGTGCCAGCAGTTCAGCGAAGTACAGGAGGGACAATGAGCAGTTCTTC. V usage is TRBV12-3 or TRBV12-4 and J usage is TRBJ2-1; TRBD2 might be the D (6 bases). The CDR3 sequence is 16 residues long. V shed 4 bases and J shed 5 bases, with 18 bases lying between them.